Listed below are T cell receptor beta chains from one sample, sequenced in a study of siplizumab effects on memory and regulatory T cells. Some clones are missing from TCRdb's copy, which holds only in-frame ones; the method was immunoSEQ multiplex PCR. The sample includes more than 85,000 clones, about 93% of them seen just once. The sequencing sample was made of Tregs sorted from blood. These receptors were collected from a human donor in good health. Both conserved end residues are part of each CDR3. A D gene is named only where the DNA matches it firmly. Clone size is not always given. Where it is, it says once, few, many or a class for expanded clones.

v_call	d_call	clone_size	j_call	cdr3_aa	cdr3_nt
TRBV25-1	NA	NA	TRBJ2-1	CASSALKGKEKYNEQFF	TGTGCCAGCAGTGCCCTAAAGGGCAAAGAGAAATACAATGAGCAGTTCTTC
TRBV18	NA	NA	TRBJ2-3	CASSVLAKADTQYF	TGTGCCAGCTCAGTATTAGCCAAGGCAGATACGCAGTATTTT
TRBV18	NA	NA	TRBJ2-7	CASSPVSGTFYEQYF	TGTGCCAGCTCACCAGTCAGCGGAACTTTCTACGAGCAGTACTTC
TRBV5-4	NA	NA	TRBJ2-6	CASSLGGLSGANVLTF	TGTGCCAGCAGCTTGGGGGGGCTCTCTGGGGCCAACGTCCTGACTTTC
TRBV7-2	TRBD1	NA	TRBJ1-1	CASSAQQGAGTEAFF	TGTGCCAGCAGCGCCCAACAGGGGGCAGGTACTGAAGCTTTCTTT
TRBV18	TRBD1	NA	TRBJ1-3	CASSQTGTELGNTIYF	TGTGCCAGCTCACAAACCGGGACAGAACTTGGAAACACCATATATTTT
TRBV5-5	NA	NA	TRBJ2-7	CASSLAPIAVSYEQYF	TGTGCCAGCAGCTTAGCGCCGATTGCGGTCTCCTACGAGCAGTACTTC
TRBV12-5	NA	NA	TRBJ1-2	CASAGQLFYGYTF	TGTGCTAGTGCCGGACAGCTGTTCTATGGCTACACCTTC
TRBV27	NA	NA	TRBJ2-7	CASSPGQRKKYEQYF	TGTGCCAGCAGTCCTGGACAGAGAAAAAAATACGAGCAGTACTTC
TRBV11-2	TRBD1	NA	TRBJ2-2	CASRQGDRGLDGELFF	TGTGCCAGCAGACAGGGGGACAGGGGGCTTGACGGGGAGCTGTTTTTT
TRBV5-1	NA	NA	TRBJ2-3	CASSSKWVGITDTQYF	TGCGCCAGCAGCTCAAAGTGGGTCGGAATCACAGATACGCAGTATTTT
TRBV15	NA	NA	TRBJ2-7	CATSRDPGSPEQYF	TGTGCCACCAGCAGAGATCCGGGAAGTCCCGAGCAGTACTTC
TRBV19	NA	NA	TRBJ1-5	CASKVHQPQHF	TGTGCCAGTAAAGTGCATCAGCCCCAGCATTTT
TRBV13	TRBD2	NA	TRBJ2-1	CASSPSRGLAFYNEQFF	TGTGCCAGCAGCCCCTCCCGGGGACTAGCTTTCTACAATGAGCAGTTCTTC
TRBV14	NA	NA	TRBJ1-1	CASSPRGFTSNMNTEAFF	TGTGCCAGCAGCCCTCGGGGGTTCACCTCAAACATGAACACTGAAGCTTTCTTT
TRBV6-5	TRBD1	NA	TRBJ1-5	CASSYGQGNQPQHF	TGTGCCAGCAGTTACGGACAGGGGAATCAGCCCCAGCATTTT
TRBV5-1	NA	NA	TRBJ2-5	CASKQAQETQYF	TGCGCCAGCAAACAGGCTCAAGAGACCCAGTACTTC
TRBV9	TRBD2	NA	TRBJ2-7	CASSVAGAGTSGFNEQYF	TGTGCCAGCAGCGTAGCAGGCGCCGGGACTAGCGGCTTCAACGAGCAGTACTTC
TRBV6-9	NA	NA	TRBJ1-5	CASSPREPQHF	TGTGCCAGCAGTCCAAGGGAGCCCCAGCATTTT
TRBV5-1	NA	NA	TRBJ1-4	CASSFRGRTATNEKLFF	TGCGCCAGCAGCTTCCGGGGGAGAACTGCAACTAATGAAAAACTGTTTTTT
TRBV27	TRBD1	NA	TRBJ2-1	CASSLSWSYRGRDEQFF	TGTGCCAGCAGTTTATCGTGGTCGTACAGGGGTAGGGATGAGCAGTTCTTC
TRBV27	NA	NA	TRBJ1-2	CASTPLGHSAGYTF	TGTGCCAGCACTCCCCTTGGACATTCTGCTGGCTACACCTTC
TRBV2	TRBD1	NA	TRBJ2-1	CASLGGEVSGEQFF	TGTGCCAGCCTAGGGGGCGAAGTATCGGGAGAGCAGTTCTTC
TRBV30	TRBD2	NA	TRBJ2-3	CAWSVGAGGSGTQYF	TGTGCCTGGAGTGTTGGAGCGGGAGGTTCCGGTACGCAGTATTTT
TRBV28	NA	once	TRBJ2-1	CASSLRLSTTRRDEQFF	TGTGCCAGCAGTTTAAGGCTGTCCACGACTAGGCGGGATGAGCAGTTCTTC
TRBV10-3	NA	NA	TRBJ2-7	CAISEVPLEQYF	TGTGCCATCAGTGAGGTTCCTCTCGAGCAGTACTTC
TRBV5-1	NA	NA	TRBJ1-1	CASSPHGETEAFF	TGCGCCAGCAGCCCACACGGGGAAACTGAAGCTTTCTTT
TRBV4-2	NA	NA	TRBJ1-1	CASSLPQSYTEAFF	TGTGCCAGCAGCCTGCCTCAGTCGTACACTGAAGCTTTCTTT